This TCR beta chain stems from a study of PD-1 blockade in mismatch repair-deficient tumors. Study context: All were previously treated, progressing patients with about 11 mismatch repair-deficient cancer types.

CDR1 SGHRS and CDR2 YFSETQ come from the germline V gene. The CDR3 extends over 13 amino acids. V lost 3 bases to trimming and J lost 0 bases, with 6 bases between them. All patients were mismatch repair deficient, assessed by either PCR or immunohistochemistry. Three pembrolizumab responders had their TCRs sequenced. Produced via immunoSEQ multiplex PCR; TCRdb's table is partial and in-frame only. The top ten hold around 2.6% of the sample, which has tens of thousands of clones, roughly 80% seen once. The starting material was peripheral blood, obtained 12 weeks after starting pembrolizumab. The sequence came from an adult with mismatch repair-deficient cancer. The chain employs TRBV5-1 and TRBJ1-1; D ambiguous. The CDR3 spells CASSYGMNTEAFF. In DNA, the CDR3 is TGCGCCAGCAGCTACGGCATGAACACTGAAGCTTTCTTT.